This T cell receptor (beta chain) was recorded in a study of blood T cell repertoires in COVID-19. As for the study in general: Samples came from the United States, Italy and Spain, spanning acute and convalescent COVID-19. Sample material is recorded as cDNA or gDNA derived from T cells, B-cell-depleted T cells, or PBMCs.

In the original processing: Using reference gene primer amplification, nucleated cell counts were estimated. Using immunoSEQ multiplex PCR, the repertoire was profiled, and TCRdb retains in-frame clones only, with some absent. V, J and clone size reflect that table, while D and trimming were determined from the DNA. The sample holds about 330,000 clones, 88% seen once. Germline V gene lookup returns CDR1 LNHDA and CDR2 SQIVND (reference sequence). The CDR3 runs to 15 residues. Trimming stripped 5 bases from V and 2 bases from J, with 12 bases between. The specimen sequenced was peripheral blood. J is TRBJ2-2 and V is TRBV19; possibly TRBD2 for D (5 bases). The sequence was obtained from a woman between 45 and 65 years old with active or convalescent COVID-19. CDR3 coding DNA: TGTGCCAGTAGTGACCCCGGGGAAAACACCGGGGAGCTGTTTTTT. Its protein product is CASSDPGENTGELFF. The full variable domain, in which reference TRBV19 and TRBJ2-2 provide the parts outside the CDR3, is DGGITQSPKYLFRKEGQNVTLSCEQNLNHDAMYWYRQDPGQGLRLIYYSQIVNDFQKGDIAEGYSVSREKKESFPLTVTSAQKNPTAFYLCASSDPGENTGELFFGEGSRLTVL.